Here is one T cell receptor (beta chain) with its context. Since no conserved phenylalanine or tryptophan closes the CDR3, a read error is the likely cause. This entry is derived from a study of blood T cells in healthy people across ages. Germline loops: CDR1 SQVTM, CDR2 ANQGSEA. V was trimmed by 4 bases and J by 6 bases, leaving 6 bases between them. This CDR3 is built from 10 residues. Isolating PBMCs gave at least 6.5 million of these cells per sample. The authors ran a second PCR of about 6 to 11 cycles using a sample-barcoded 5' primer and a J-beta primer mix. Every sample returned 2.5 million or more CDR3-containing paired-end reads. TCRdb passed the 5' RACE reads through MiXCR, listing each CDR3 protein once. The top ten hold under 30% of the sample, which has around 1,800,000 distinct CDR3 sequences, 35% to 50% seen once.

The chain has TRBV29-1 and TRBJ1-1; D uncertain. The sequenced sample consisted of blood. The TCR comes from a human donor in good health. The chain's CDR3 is CSVVGAEAFS. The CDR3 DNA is TGCAGCGTTGTTGGGGCTGAAGCTTTCTCT.